This T cell receptor (beta chain) was recovered during a study of CD8+CD57+ T cells in acquired aplastic anemia. As for the study in general: Recorded DNA amounts for sorted CD4+ and CD8+ cells had an average of approximately 3.2 ug. On average, healthy donors gave 9 million to 11 million reads for CD4+ cells.

By share, this clonotype counts as medium-sized. What it binds is unknown. Profiling that covered TCR beta VDJ and CDR3 relied on genomic DNA as its template. TCRdb redid the calling of the reads with MiXCR, one entry per CDR3 protein. The sample has some 150,000 distinct CDR3 sequences, around two fifths seen once. Findings of the study overall: Between patients and controls, CD8+ Simpson's diversity did not vary significantly. There were 25 to 35 CD8+ CDR3 sequences that occurred in both patients and controls.

The sequence was obtained from a human donor in good health, serving as a control. Sequencing used sorted CD4+, CD8+, or CD8+CD57+ T cells (not recorded which) from PBMCs.

CDR3 bases: TGCAGCGTTGAGCCAGGGCATGGCTACACCTTC. Its translation: CSVEPGHGYTF. The rearrangement uses TRBV29-1 and TRBJ1-2, with D maybe TRBD1 (5 bases). This CDR3 is 11 amino acids long. Germline CDR1 is SQVTM and CDR2 is ANQGSEA. V was cut by 3 bases and J by 6 bases, with 8 bases left in between.